Here is one T cell receptor (beta chain) with its context. These data belong to a study of blood T cell repertoires in COVID-19. In the study's own analysis: Using reference gene primer amplification, nucleated cell counts were estimated. Profiled with immunoSEQ multiplex PCR; TCRdb holds only in-frame clones, not every one. V, J and clone size are taken as reported in that table, and D and trimming were inferred from the DNA itself. The sample shows hundreds of thousands of clones, approximately 83% of them seen only once. The receptor comes from a middle-aged woman with active or convalescent COVID-19. Specimen: peripheral blood.

The CDR3 coding sequence is TGTGCCAGTAGTATACAGGGAACCTCCTGGAGCAATCAGCCCCAGCATTTT. Protein product: CASSIQGTSWSNQPQHF. The chain employs TRBV19 and TRBJ1-5; tentatively, D is TRBD1 (5 bases). The CDR3 contains 17 residues. Germline V gene data show CDR1 as LNHDA and CDR2 as SQIVND (reference sequence). V was pared by 2 bases and J by 1 base, with 15 bases between.